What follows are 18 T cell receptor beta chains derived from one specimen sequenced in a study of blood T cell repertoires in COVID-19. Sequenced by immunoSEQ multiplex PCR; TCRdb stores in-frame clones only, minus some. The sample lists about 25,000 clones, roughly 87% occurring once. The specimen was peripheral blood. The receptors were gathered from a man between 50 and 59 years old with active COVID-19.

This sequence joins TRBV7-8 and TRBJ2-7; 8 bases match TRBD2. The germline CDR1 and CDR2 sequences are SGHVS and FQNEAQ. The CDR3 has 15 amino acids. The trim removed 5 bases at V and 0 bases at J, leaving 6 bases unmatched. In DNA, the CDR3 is TGTGCCAGCAGCCAAGGGACTAGTAGCTCCTACGAGCAGTACTTC. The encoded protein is CASSQGTSSSYEQYF.

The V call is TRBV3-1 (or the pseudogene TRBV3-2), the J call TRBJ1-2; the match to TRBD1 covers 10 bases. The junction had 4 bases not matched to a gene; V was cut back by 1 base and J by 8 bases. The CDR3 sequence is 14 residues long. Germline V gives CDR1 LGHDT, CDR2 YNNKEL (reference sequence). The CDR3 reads CASSQGRTGGGYTF. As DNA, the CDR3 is TGTGCCAGCAGCCAAGGCCGGACAGGGGGAGGCTACACCTTC.

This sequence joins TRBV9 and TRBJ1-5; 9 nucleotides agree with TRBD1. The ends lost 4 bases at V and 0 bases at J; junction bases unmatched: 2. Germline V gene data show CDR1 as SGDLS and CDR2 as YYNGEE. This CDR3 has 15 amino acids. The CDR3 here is CASSRTGDSNQPQHF. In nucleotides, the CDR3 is TGTGCCAGCAGCAGGACAGGGGATAGCAATCAGCCCCAGCATTTT.

In nucleotides, the CDR3 is TGTGCCAGCAGCCCCCGCGGGGACTTACCGATTACTAGGGCCCAGTACTTC. Translation gives CASSPRGDLPITRAQYF. The rearrangement uses TRBV7-2 and TRBJ2-5; D is perhaps TRBD2 (6 bases). The length of the CDR3 is 17 residues. CDR1 and CDR2 (germline): SGHTA, FQGNSA. Trimming took off 5 bases at V and 9 bases at J, with 28 bases between the two ends.

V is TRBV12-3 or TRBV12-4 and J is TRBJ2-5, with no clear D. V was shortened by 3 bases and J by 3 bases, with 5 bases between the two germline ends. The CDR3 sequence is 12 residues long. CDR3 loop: CASSFRKETQYF. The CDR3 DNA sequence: TGTGCCAGCAGTTTTAGAAAAGAGACCCAGTACTTC.

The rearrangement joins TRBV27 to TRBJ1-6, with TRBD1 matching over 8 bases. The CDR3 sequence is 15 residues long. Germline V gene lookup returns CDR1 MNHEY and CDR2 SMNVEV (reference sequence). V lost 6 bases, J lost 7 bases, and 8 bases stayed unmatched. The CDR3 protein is CASRISRDRNSPLHF. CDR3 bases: TGTGCCAGCAGGATTTCACGGGACAGGAATTCACCCCTCCACTTT.

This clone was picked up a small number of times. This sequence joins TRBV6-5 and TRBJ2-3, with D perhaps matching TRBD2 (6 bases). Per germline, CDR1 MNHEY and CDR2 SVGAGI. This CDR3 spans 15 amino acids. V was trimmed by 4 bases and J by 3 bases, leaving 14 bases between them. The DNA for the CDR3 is TGTGCCAGCAGTTCTAGCGTACGCATGACAGATACGCAGTATTTT. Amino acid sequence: CASSSSVRMTDTQYF.

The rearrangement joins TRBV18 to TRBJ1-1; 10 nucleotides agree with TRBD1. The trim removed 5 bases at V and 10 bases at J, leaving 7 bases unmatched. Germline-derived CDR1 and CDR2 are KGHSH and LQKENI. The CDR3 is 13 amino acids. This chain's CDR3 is CASSYGQGVAAFF. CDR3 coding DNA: TGTGCCAGCTCATACGGACAGGGGGTGGCAGCTTTCTTT.

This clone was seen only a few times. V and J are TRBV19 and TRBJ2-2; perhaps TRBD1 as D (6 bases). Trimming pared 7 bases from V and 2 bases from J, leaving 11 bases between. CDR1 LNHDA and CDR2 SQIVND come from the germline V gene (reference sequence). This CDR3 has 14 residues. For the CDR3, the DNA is TGTGCCAGTACCGTACAGGGTAACACCGGGGAGCTGTTTTTT. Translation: CASTVQGNTGELFF.

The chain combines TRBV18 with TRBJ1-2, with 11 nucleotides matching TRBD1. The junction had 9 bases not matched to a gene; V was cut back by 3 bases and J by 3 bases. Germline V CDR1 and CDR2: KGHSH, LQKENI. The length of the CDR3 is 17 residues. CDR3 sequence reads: CASSPSGTGGFDYGYTF. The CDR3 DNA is TGTGCCAGCTCACCTTCCGGGACAGGGGGTTTTGACTATGGCTACACCTTC. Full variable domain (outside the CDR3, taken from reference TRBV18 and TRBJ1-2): NAGVMQNPRHLVRRRGQEARLRCSPMKGHSHVYWYRQLPEEGLKFMVYLQKENIIDESGMPKERFSAEFPKEGPSILRIQQVVRGDSAAYFCASSPSGTGGFDYGYTFGSGTRLTVV.

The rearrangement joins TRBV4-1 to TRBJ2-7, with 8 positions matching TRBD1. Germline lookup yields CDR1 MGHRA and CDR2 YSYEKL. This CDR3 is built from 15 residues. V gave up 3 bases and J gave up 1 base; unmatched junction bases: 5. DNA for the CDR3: TGCGCCAGCAGCCAGAGCCGGGACAGGTCCTACGAGCAGTACTTC. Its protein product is CASSQSRDRSYEQYF.

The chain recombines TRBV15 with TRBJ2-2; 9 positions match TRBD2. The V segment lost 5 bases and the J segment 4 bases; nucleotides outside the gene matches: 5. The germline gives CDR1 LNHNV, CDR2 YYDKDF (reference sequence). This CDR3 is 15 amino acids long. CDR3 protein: CATSPAGGVTGELFF. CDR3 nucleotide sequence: TGTGCCACCAGCCCGGCGGGGGGGGTCACCGGGGAGCTGTTTTTT.

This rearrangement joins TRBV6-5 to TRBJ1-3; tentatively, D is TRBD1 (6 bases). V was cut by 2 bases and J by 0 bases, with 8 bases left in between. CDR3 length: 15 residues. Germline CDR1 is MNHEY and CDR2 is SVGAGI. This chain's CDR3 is CASSYQQGSGNTIYF. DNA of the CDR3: TGTGCCAGCAGTTACCAACAGGGCTCTGGAAACACCATATATTTT.

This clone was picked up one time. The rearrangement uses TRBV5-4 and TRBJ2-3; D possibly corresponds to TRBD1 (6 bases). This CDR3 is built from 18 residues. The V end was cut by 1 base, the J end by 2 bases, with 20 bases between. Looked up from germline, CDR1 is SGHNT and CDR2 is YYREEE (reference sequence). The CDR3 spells CASSLSILTGPHTDTQYF. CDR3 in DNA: TGTGCCAGCAGCTTGTCCATACTTACAGGGCCCCACACAGATACGCAGTATTTT.

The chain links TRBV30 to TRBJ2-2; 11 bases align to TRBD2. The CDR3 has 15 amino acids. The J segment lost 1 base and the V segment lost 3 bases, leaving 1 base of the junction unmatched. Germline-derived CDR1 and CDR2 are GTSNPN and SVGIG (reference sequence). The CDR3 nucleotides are TGTGCCTGGAGCGGACTAGCGGGGAACACCGGGGAGCTGTTTTTT. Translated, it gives CAWSGLAGNTGELFF.

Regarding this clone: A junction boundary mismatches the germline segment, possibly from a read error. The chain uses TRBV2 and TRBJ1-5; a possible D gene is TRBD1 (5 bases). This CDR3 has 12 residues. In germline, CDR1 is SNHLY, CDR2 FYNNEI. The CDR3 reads CASKDTRQSQHF. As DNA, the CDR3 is TGTGCCAGCAAGGACACTCGTCAGTCCCAGCATTTT.

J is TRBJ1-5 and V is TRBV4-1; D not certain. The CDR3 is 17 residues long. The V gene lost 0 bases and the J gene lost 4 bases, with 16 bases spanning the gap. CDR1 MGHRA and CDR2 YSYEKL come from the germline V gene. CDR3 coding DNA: TGCGCCAGCAGCCAAGATGGGAGGGCCTCATTTAATCAGCCCCAGCATTTT. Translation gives CASSQDGRASFNQPQHF.

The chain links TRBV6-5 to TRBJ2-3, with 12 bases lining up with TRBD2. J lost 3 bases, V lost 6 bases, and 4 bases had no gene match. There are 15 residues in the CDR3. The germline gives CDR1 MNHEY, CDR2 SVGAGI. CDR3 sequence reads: CASRRGLAGTDTQYF. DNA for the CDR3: TGTGCCAGCAGAAGGGGACTAGCGGGTACAGATACGCAGTATTTT.